A selection of T cell receptor beta chains follows, all from one sample in a study of blood T cell repertoires in COVID-19. Using immunoSEQ multiplex PCR, the repertoire was profiled, and TCRdb retains in-frame clones only, with some absent. The table lists about 180,000 clones, approximately 83% of them singletons, with more than 2.5% in the top ten. The sequenced sample was peripheral blood. The source is a man in his sixties with acute or convalescent COVID-19. Both conserved end residues are part of each CDR3. A D gene is named only where the DNA matches it firmly. Size tells how often a clone was seen (once, few, many) or the class of an expanded clone, and some rows leave it out.

>TRBV5-1|once|.|TRBJ2-3
TGCGCCAGCAGCCCCCGGGGAACTAGCACAGATACGCAGTATTTT
CASSPRGTSTDTQYF
>TRBV5-1|once|.|TRBJ1-3
TGCGCCAGCAGCTTGCTGGGGGCGACTGGAAACACCATATATTTT
CASSLLGATGNTIYF
>TRBV6-5|.|.|TRBJ2-7
TGTGCCAGCAGTTACTCGAATAGGGGCCCCACCTACGAGCAGTACTTC
CASSYSNRGPTYEQYF
>TRBV18|.|TRBD1|TRBJ2-7
TGTGCCAGCTCGGGGGACAGGGGGCTCTACGAGCAGTACTTC
CASSGDRGLYEQYF
>TRBV24-1|.|TRBD1|TRBJ1-5
TGTGCCACCAGTGAGTCCGGGACAGGGGGCTTTCAGCCCCAGCATTTT
CATSESGTGGFQPQHF
>TRBV19|.|.|TRBJ1-2
TGTGCCAGTAGTATAGGCGGGACTAACTATGGCTACACCTTC
CASSIGGTNYGYTF
>TRBV7-3|.|TRBD1|TRBJ1-1
TGTGCCAGCAGCTTAGGCCAGGGGGCAATGAGGACTGAAGCTTTCTTT
CASSLGQGAMRTEAFF
>TRBV7-2|.|TRBD1|TRBJ2-5
TGTGCCAGCAGCTTATCGGCAGGGGGTGAGACCCAGTACTTC
CASSLSAGGETQYF
>TRBV21-1|few|.|TRBJ2-7
TGTGCCAGCAGCGCGAGAGGCCGAGGGTGTAGGCTCGCCTACGAGCAGTACTTC
CASSARGRGCRLAYEQYF
>TRBV4-1|.|TRBD1|TRBJ2-7
TGCGCCAGCAGCCCGCCGGGCCAGGGGGCCTACGAGCAGTACTTC
CASSPPGQGAYEQYF
>TRBV5-1|.|TRBD2|TRBJ2-7
TGCGCCAGCAGTGGGACTAGCGGAGCCTACGAGCAGTACTTC
CASSGTSGAYEQYF
>TRBV7-3|.|.|TRBJ2-3
TGTGCCAGCAGCAAACAGGGGAGGACAGATACGCAGTATTTT
CASSKQGRTDTQYF
>TRBV9|.|.|TRBJ1-3
TGTGCCAGCAGCTCCACCTACTCTGGAAACACCATATATTTT
CASSSTYSGNTIYF
>TRBV9|.|TRBD2|TRBJ2-5
TGTGCCAGCAGCGTAGCGGCGGGAGGGTGGGAGACCCAGTACTTC
CASSVAAGGWETQYF
>TRBV6-1|.|.|TRBJ2-5
TGTGCCAGCAGTGAACCTAGGGGGTGGGGAGAGACCCAGTACTTC
CASSEPRGWGETQYF
>TRBV6-5|.|TRBD2|TRBJ2-3
TGTGCCAGCAGTTCTTCTAGCGGGAGGGCTACAGATACGCAGTATTTT
CASSSSSGRATDTQYF
>TRBV19|.|.|TRBJ1-1
TGTGCCAGTAGTATAGATCGTGGAGTCAACACTGAAGCTTTCTTT
CASSIDRGVNTEAFF
>TRBV28|few|TRBD1|TRBJ1-3
TGTGCCAGCAGGGGACAGGGGATAAGAAACACCATATATTTT
CASRGQGIRNTIYF
>TRBV5-1|.|TRBD2|TRBJ2-1
TGCGCCAGCAGCTCCCGGACTAGCGGGAGTTTGGACAATGAGCAGTTCTTC
CASSSRTSGSLDNEQFF
>TRBV27|.|.|TRBJ2-1
TGTGCCAGCAGTTTTGGTAGGGGTGGAGGGAGATTCAATGAGCAGTTCTTC
CASSFGRGGGRFNEQFF
>TRBV5-4|.|.|TRBJ1-2
TGTGCCAGCGGGTTGCTAGGGGGGGACTATGGCTACACCTTC
CASGLLGGDYGYTF
>TRBV11-2|.|TRBD1|TRBJ1-1
TGTGCCAGCCTCGGGGGGACAGGGGCTGAAGCTTTCTTT
CASLGGTGAEAFF
>TRBV28|once|.|TRBJ1-2
TGTGCCAGCAACCTAGGCGGGTCCTCTTATGGCTACACCTTC
CASNLGGSSYGYTF
>TRBV27|.|TRBD2|TRBJ2-3
TGTGCCAGCACCCGGGGGACTAGCCGACCAAGCACAGATACGCAGTATTTT
CASTRGTSRPSTDTQYF
>TRBV3-1/TRBV3-2|.|TRBD2|TRBJ2-5
TGTGCCAGCAGCCAAAGCAGCGGTTCTTGGCTAGCGGGAGGGCGGGAGACCCAGTACTTC
CASSQSSGSWLAGGRETQYF
>TRBV4-2|.|TRBD1|TRBJ1-1
TGTGCCAGCAGCCAAGATAAGTACGGCAGGGGGCGAAGTCGAACTGAAGCTTTCTTT
CASSQDKYGRGRSRTEAFF
>TRBV27|.|TRBD1|TRBJ1-1
TGTGCCAGCAGTCCGCGGACAGGGGCGAACACTGAAGCTTTCTTT
CASSPRTGANTEAFF
>TRBV5-3|.|TRBD2|TRBJ2-7
TGTGCCAGAAGCACGGGCGGACTAGCGGTGTTGTGCCACGAGCAGTACTTC
CARSTGGLAVLCHEQYF
>TRBV2|.|TRBD1|TRBJ1-5
TGTGCCAGCAGTAGGGACAGACAAGGCAATCAGCCCCAGCATTTT
CASSRDRQGNQPQHF
>TRBV4-3|.|.|TRBJ1-1
TGCGCCAGCAGCCAAGGCGGGGGAAAAGGGAAAGCTTTCTTT
CASSQGGGKGKAFF
>TRBV3-1/TRBV3-2|once|TRBD2|TRBJ2-7
TGTGCCAGCAGTAGCGGGTTCTACGAGCAGTACTTC
CASSSGFYEQYF
>TRBV5-1|once|.|TRBJ1-6
TGCGCCAGCAGCTTTATTCTCGGGAATTCACCCCTCCACTTT
CASSFILGNSPLHF